This T cell receptor beta chain was profiled in a study of cytomegalovirus exposure and HLA in healthy donors. Study as a whole: There were tens of millions of unique TCRs (from HLA-typed donors) in an early data release.

The PCR had 60 Vbeta and 13 Jbeta primers. The protocol was immunoSEQ multiplex PCR, while the TCRdb copy is restricted to in-frame clones and leaves out a portion. The sample includes tens of thousands of clones, roughly 74% seen only once; the top ten take about an eighth. Germline V CDR1 and CDR2: MGHRA, YSYEKL. There are 15 residues in the CDR3. The V gene lost 5 bases and the J gene lost 3 bases, with 14 bases spanning the gap. Regarding the study as a whole: A later analysis showed that HLA-associated TCR beta chains had undergone more clonal expansion than equally common others. Highest at DRB1 and lowest at HLA-C, TCR association rates differed among HLA loci in a later analysis.

Concerning this clone itself: As yet, its antigen is unknown.

The specimen was PBMCs. The rearrangement links TRBV4-1 to TRBJ2-1; D is perhaps TRBD2 (6 bases). The receptor's source is a human donor in good health. Here the CDR3 reads CASSASTGDYNEQFF. The DNA for the CDR3 is TGCGCCAGCAGCGCCTCGACGGGAGACTACAATGAGCAGTTCTTC.